This T cell receptor (beta chain) was captured by sequencing in a study of T cells in Graves' hyperthyroidism and ophthalmopathy. Study at large: Once the initial diagnosis was made, peripheral blood was obtained before any treatment.

Whole-study results and caveats: Onset of ophthalmopathy came a median 6.5 months after the model predicted it. Expanded thyroid clonotypes (above 0.001) were mostly also found in blood.

This clonotype was recorded at least ten times. What it binds is not known. Germline V lookup: CDR1 SGHRS, CDR2 YFSETQ. The CDR3 covers 16 residues. Trimming took off 4 bases at V and 2 bases at J, with 17 bases between the two ends. Amplified TCR beta CDR3 regions derived from RNA transcripts. A set of HTBI primers served as the primers for a first-round RT-PCR of the TCR CDR3. TCRdb redid the calling of the multiplex PCR reads with MiXCR, one entry per CDR3 protein. The repertoire holds roughly 380,000 distinct CDR3 sequences, with approximately 15% as singletons. The definition of stable Graves' hyperthyroidism was no ophthalmopathy progression within 18 months.

The chain carries TRBV5-1 and TRBJ2-3; possibly TRBD2 for D (5 bases). Material: blood. This clonotype was obtained from an older woman with Graves' hyperthyroidism. CDR3 DNA sequence: TGCGCCAGCAGCACTGGTGACTACCGACCCACAGATACGCAGTATTTT. Translation: CASSTGDYRPTDTQYF.